These 30 T cell receptor beta chains came from one sample sequenced in a study of blood T cell repertoires in COVID-19. Produced via immunoSEQ multiplex PCR; TCRdb's table is partial and in-frame only. The sample contains hundreds of thousands of clones, roughly 90% of which appear only once. Sequencing was carried out using PBMCs or T cells enriched from blood (not recorded which). The source is a woman between 18 and 29 years old who had recovered from COVID-19.

The rearrangement links TRBV18 to TRBJ1-2, with D perhaps matching TRBD1 (6 bases). Germline CDR1 and CDR2: KGHSH and LQKENI. Trimming took 0 bases from V and 8 from J, leaving 10 bases between them. The CDR3 is made up of 13 amino acids. CDR3 nucleotide sequence: TGTGCCAGCTCACCACCGCGGACAGAAGGCTACACCTTC. Translating it yields CASSPPRTEGYTF.

The rearrangement links TRBV7-9 to TRBJ2-1; D is ambiguous. The CDR3 sequence is 14 residues long. Trimming took 7 bases from V and 3 from J, leaving 13 bases between them. CDR1 and CDR2 from the germline V gene are SEHNR and FQNEAQ (reference sequence). CDR3 sequence reads: CASNPSRHYNEQFF. CDR3 bases: TGTGCCAGCAACCCCTCCCGACACTACAATGAGCAGTTCTTC.

The chain has TRBV5-4 and TRBJ2-1; D gene unclear. CDR3 length: 13 residues. Trimming left V 0 bases short and J 4 bases short, with 5 bases between. The germline V gene encodes CDR1 SGHNT and CDR2 YYREEE (reference sequence). The DNA for the CDR3 is TGTGCCAGCAGCTTGGACAGATACAATGAGCAGTTCTTC. It encodes CASSLDRYNEQFF. The full variable domain, rest sourced from reference TRBV5-4 and TRBJ2-1, is ETGVTQSPTHLIKTRGQQVTLRCSSQSGHNTVSWYQQALGQGPQFIFQYYREEENGRGNFPPRFSGLQFPNYSSELNVNALELDDSALYLCASSLDRYNEQFFGPGTRLTVL.

The gene calls are TRBV4-3 and TRBJ2-7; 8 nucleotides match TRBD1. V trimming: 0 bases; J trimming: 9 bases; junction bases outside the gene matches: 13. The germline V gene has CDR1 LGHNA and CDR2 YSLEER. This CDR3 is 16 amino acids long. CDR3 amino acids: CASSQDHGQGGLGQYF. The CDR3 DNA follows: TGCGCCAGCAGCCAAGATCACGGACAGGGCGGATTGGGGCAGTACTTC.

The chain joins TRBV24-1 to TRBJ2-2; 13 positions match TRBD2. This CDR3 comprises 16 residues. Unmatched junction bases numbered 0, after V lost 5 bases and J lost 1 base. The V gene's germline CDR1 is KGHDR and CDR2 SFDVKD. The CDR3: CATSGTSGGNTGELFF. CDR3 DNA: TGTGCCACCAGTGGGACTAGCGGGGGGAACACCGGGGAGCTGTTTTTT.

The V gene is TRBV24-1, the J gene TRBJ2-1; 10 bases align to TRBD2. CDR1 is KGHDR and CDR2 is SFDVKD in the germline V gene. CDR3 length equals 20 residues. Trimming cost V 4 bases and J 7 bases; bases outside gene matches: 21. Here the CDR3 reads CATSDPLSRIAGGGENEQFF. CDR3 in DNA: TGTGCCACCAGTGACCCTCTGAGTAGAATAGCGGGAGGAGGGGAGAATGAGCAGTTCTTC.

This chain uses TRBV29-1 with TRBJ1-3, with 7 bases identical to TRBD1. CDR3 length equals 14 residues. The trim removed 4 bases at V and 2 bases at J, leaving 5 bases unmatched. Germline lookup yields CDR1 SQVTM and CDR2 ANQGSEA. CDR3 residues: CSVASGGTGNTIYF. CDR3 DNA sequence: TGCAGCGTTGCTTCAGGGGGTACTGGAAACACCATATATTTT.

This chain joins TRBV28 and TRBJ1-5, with D tentatively TRBD1 (6 bases). With 6 bases removed from V and 3 bases from J, the gap between germline ends came to 18 bases. The germline gives CDR1 MDHEN, CDR2 SYDVKM. The CDR3 sequence is 16 residues long. The CDR3 reads CASSRKPQGFNQPQHF. In DNA form, the CDR3 reads TGTGCCAGCAGCCGTAAACCCCAGGGGTTCAATCAGCCCCAGCATTTT.

This chain joins TRBV6-5 and TRBJ2-7, with 13 nucleotides matching TRBD2. The ends lost 7 bases at V and 4 bases at J; junction bases unmatched: 4. Germline V CDR1 and CDR2: MNHEY, SVGAGI. The CDR3 sequence is 14 residues long. CDR3 DNA: TGTGCCAGCATCCGGACTAGCGGGGGTTACGAGCAGTACTTC. It codes for CASIRTSGGYEQYF.

The chain has TRBV7-2 and TRBJ1-4, with D uncertain. V was pared by 1 base and J by 8 bases, with 8 bases between. The CDR3 is made up of 13 amino acids. Germline CDR1 SGHTA, CDR2 FQGNSA. CDR3: CASSLVPGEKLFF. The CDR3 nucleotides read TGTGCCAGCAGCTTAGTACCCGGGGAAAAACTGTTTTTT.

This clone has only a few counts. The chain is built from TRBV10-3 and TRBJ2-3; 7 bases are shared with TRBD2. This CDR3 has 17 amino acids. J gave up 2 bases and V 0 bases, and 8 bases lay outside the gene matches. Germline CDR1 is ENHRY and CDR2 is SYGVKD. The CDR3 region is CAISESMASGLTDTQYF. The DNA for the CDR3 is TGTGCCATCAGTGAGTCGATGGCTAGCGGACTCACAGATACGCAGTATTTT.

The chain has TRBV6-5 and TRBJ1-1, with TRBD1 matching 8 bases. V lost 2 bases to trimming and J lost 0 bases; unmatched junction nucleotides: 2. Germline V lookup: CDR1 MNHEY, CDR2 SVGAGI. The CDR3 runs 15 residues. CDR3 protein: CASSYTDRVNTEAFF. In DNA form, the CDR3 reads TGTGCCAGCAGTTACACGGACAGGGTGAACACTGAAGCTTTCTTT.

This clone occurred a few times. V is TRBV5-1 and J is TRBJ1-1; D not certain. CDR1 and CDR2 from the germline V gene are SGHRS and YFSETQ. V lost 1 base and J 5 bases, leaving 15 bases between the germline ends. CDR3 size: 15 residues. The chain's CDR3 is CASSLPPEARTEAFF. Written as DNA, the CDR3 is TGCGCCAGCAGCTTGCCTCCAGAGGCTAGGACTGAAGCTTTCTTT.

The chain combines TRBV20-1 with TRBJ1-1; weak D call: TRBD1 (6 bases). Germline CDR1 and CDR2: DFQATT and SNEGSKA (reference sequence). The CDR3 has 13 residues. V was clipped by 3 bases and J by 4 bases, with 12 bases between them. CDR3 sequence: CSASHRVATEAFF. Written as DNA, the CDR3 is TGCAGTGCTAGTCACAGGGTCGCCACTGAAGCTTTCTTT.

This clone was counted a few times. This sequence joins TRBV7-2 and TRBJ2-7; 10 bases map to TRBD2. Germline values: CDR1 SGHTA, CDR2 FQGNSA. Germline trimming cut 6 bases from V and 4 bases from J; bases unmatched to any gene: 18. The CDR3 is made up of 18 amino acids. CDR3 in amino acids: CASSRLGISGGRQYEQYF. For the CDR3, the DNA is TGTGCCAGCAGTCGCTTAGGCATTAGCGGGGGGCGTCAGTACGAGCAGTACTTC.

This chain links TRBV6-5 with TRBJ2-2; 10 nucleotides align to TRBD1. The junction had 3 bases not matched to a gene; V was cut back by 8 bases and J by 3 bases. Looked up from germline, CDR1 is MNHEY and CDR2 is SVGAGI. The CDR3 is made up of 14 amino acids. CDR3 amino acids: CASFGQGDTGELFF. The CDR3 coding sequence is TGTGCCAGCTTTGGACAGGGGGACACCGGGGAGCTGTTTTTT.

This clone was counted between two and nine times. This chain joins TRBV4-2 and TRBJ1-5; tentatively, D is TRBD1 (5 bases). The CDR3 contains 16 residues. V was pared by 4 bases and J by 4 bases, with 17 bases between. Germline CDR1 is LGHNA and CDR2 is YNFKEQ. In nucleotides, the CDR3 is TGTGCCAGCAGCCGATCTTCGACAGAAAGAAATCAGCCCCAGCATTTT. It translates to CASSRSSTERNQPQHF.

This clone was detected a few times. The chain recombines TRBV4-2 with TRBJ2-7; 9 nucleotides align to TRBD2. This CDR3 has 16 amino acids. CDR1 and CDR2 from the germline V gene are LGHNA and YNFKEQ. V shed 4 bases, J shed 3 bases, and the junction held 10 bases outside the gene matches. The CDR3 loop reads CASSRSTAGGVYEQYF. CDR3 nucleotides: TGTGCCAGCAGCCGAAGCACGGCGGGGGGGGTCTACGAGCAGTACTTC.

The J gene is TRBJ2-4, the V gene TRBV19; 7 bases are shared with TRBD1. V lost 5 bases, J lost 8 bases, and 12 bases stayed unmatched. Germline CDR1 reads LNHDA; CDR2 reads SQIVND (reference sequence). The CDR3 contains 15 residues. The CDR3 DNA sequence: TGTGCCAGTAGTCAATGGGACAGAGGGTCGGACATTCAGTACTTC. Amino acids: CASSQWDRGSDIQYF.

The rearrangement links TRBV19 to TRBJ2-3, with TRBD1 as a possible D gene (6 bases). CDR3 length equals 16 residues. Germline CDR1 and CDR2: LNHDA and SQIVND (reference sequence). Trimming took 3 bases from V and 2 from J, leaving 15 bases between them. The CDR3 coding sequence is TGTGCCAGTAGTATCTCACGGGACACCACCACAGATACGCAGTATTTT. Its protein is CASSISRDTTTDTQYF.

This clone was counted only a few times. The chain recombines TRBV4-1 with TRBJ2-1; 11 bases are shared with TRBD2. J gave up 5 bases and V 1 base, and 1 base lay outside the gene matches. Germline lookup yields CDR1 MGHRA and CDR2 YSYEKL. This CDR3 spans 15 amino acids. CDR3 amino acids: CASSQGLAGNNEQFF. The DNA of the CDR3 is TGCGCCAGCAGCCAAGGACTAGCGGGGAACAATGAGCAGTTCTTC.

The rearrangement uses TRBV19 and TRBJ1-2, with 9 bases matching TRBD1. The CDR3 has 14 residues. Germline V CDR1 and CDR2: LNHDA, SQIVND (reference sequence). V lost 5 bases to trimming and J lost 4 bases; unmatched junction nucleotides: 5. The CDR3, as DNA: TGTGCCAGTAGTCGGGACAGGGAAGCCTATGGCTACACCTTC. Translation: CASSRDREAYGYTF.

The chain has TRBV2 and TRBJ1-6; the match to TRBD1 covers 8 bases. From germline, CDR1 is SNHLY and CDR2 FYNNEI. The CDR3 is 15 amino acids. The V and J ends lost 4 bases and 7 bases, in that order; junction bases with no gene match: 6. The CDR3 coding sequence is TGTGCCAGCAGTGCCTTTACAGGGGGAAATTCACCCCTCCACTTT. Its translation is CASSAFTGGNSPLHF.

This clone was counted only a few times. The chain joins TRBV28 to TRBJ1-5; 9 bases agree with TRBD1. The CDR3 totals 17 residues. V was clipped by 6 bases and J by 0 bases; unmatched bases: 9. Germline V lookup: CDR1 MDHEN, CDR2 SYDVKM. The CDR3 region is CASSEQGAGYSNQPQHF. CDR3 DNA: TGTGCCAGCAGCGAACAGGGGGCCGGGTATAGCAATCAGCCCCAGCATTTT. Full variable domain (outside the CDR3, taken from reference TRBV28 and TRBJ1-5): DVKVTQSSRYLVKRTGEKVFLECVQDMDHENMFWYRQDPGLGLRLIYFSYDVKMKEKGDIPEGYSVSREKKERFSLILESASTNQTSMYLCASSEQGAGYSNQPQHFGDGTRLSIL.

This sequence joins TRBV28 and TRBJ1-4; tentatively, D is TRBD1 (6 bases). The CDR3 runs to 16 residues. V shed 2 bases and J shed 0 bases, with 10 bases lying between them. The germline V gene encodes CDR1 MDHEN and CDR2 SYDVKM. The CDR3 reads CASSLPGQSTNEKLFF. CDR3 sequence (DNA): TGTGCCAGCAGTTTACCTGGACAGTCAACTAATGAAAAACTGTTTTTT.

The chain recombines TRBV6-2 or TRBV6-3 with TRBJ2-5; D is possibly TRBD2 (5 bases). Per germline, CDR1 MNHEY and CDR2 SVGEGT. V lost 5 bases and J 2 bases, leaving 9 bases between the germline ends. This CDR3 is built from 13 residues. The CDR3 protein is CASSPDLQETQYF. The CDR3 bases are TGTGCCAGCAGTCCGGACTTACAAGAGACCCAGTACTTC.

The chain couples TRBV19 to TRBJ2-3; 7 nucleotides line up with TRBD1. CDR1 is LNHDA and CDR2 is SQIVND in the germline V gene (reference sequence). This CDR3 has 14 residues. V shed 5 bases and J 4 bases; nucleotides not matched to a gene: 6. The CDR3 spells CASSVQGMPDTQYF. CDR3 nucleotides: TGTGCCAGTAGTGTACAGGGGATGCCAGATACGCAGTATTTT.

The gene calls are TRBV2 and TRBJ1-2; no clear D gene. The CDR3 is 10 residues long. V shed 11 bases and J shed 4 bases, with 8 bases lying between them. Germline-derived CDR1 and CDR2 are SNHLY and FYNNEI. CDR3: CAGGVYGYTF. The CDR3 DNA sequence: TGTGCCGGAGGAGTCTATGGCTACACCTTC.

The chain carries TRBV5-6 and TRBJ1-3; 9 bases map to TRBD1. The V gene end was trimmed by 3 bases and the J gene end by 3 bases; junction bases not matched to a gene: 4. Germline assignment: CDR1 SGHDT and CDR2 YYEEEE. The CDR3 has 15 amino acids. The CDR3 sequence: CASSYRDRVGNTIYF. The CDR3 DNA follows: TGTGCCAGCAGCTACCGGGACAGGGTTGGAAACACCATATATTTT.

The rearrangement links TRBV28 to TRBJ1-5; the match to TRBD1 covers 10 bases. Germline V CDR1 and CDR2: MDHEN, SYDVKM. The CDR3 sequence is 15 residues long. With 6 bases clipped from V and 6 bases from J, the junction kept 8 bases outside the gene matches. For the CDR3, the DNA is TGTGCCAGCAGCCGGACAGGGGGGAGTGGTCAGCCCCAGCATTTT. Residues: CASSRTGGSGQPQHF.